This T cell receptor beta chain stems from a study of graft-versus-host responses after intestinal transplantation. In the study overall: Among the recipients, transplants were multivisceral, liver-intestinal, or isolated intestinal. Anti-thymocyte globulin induction preceded three to four years of tacrolimus and steroid maintenance in all recipients. Points from the study as a whole: Detection of GvH clones occurred in recipient marrow, and some had their first appearance in ileum or blood.

The data were produced by immunoSEQ multiplex PCR, yet TCRdb's version contains in-frame clones alone and is incomplete. The table has some 9,600 clones, around 26% seen once; the top ten hold 6.2%. Responders labeled with CFSE (around 200,000) were plated with around 200,000 irradiated, violet-dye-labeled stimulators. This clone was counted a few times. CDR3 size: 15 residues. Per the germline V gene, CDR1 is LNHDA and CDR2 is SQIVND (reference sequence). Trimming pared 5 bases from V and 1 base from J, leaving 13 bases between. V gene TRBV19 combines with J gene TRBJ2-3; D might be TRBD1 (6 bases). The source was alloreactive CD8+ T cells from a mixed lymphocyte reaction culture, collected before intestinal transplant. The subset: CFSE-low proliferating T cells sorted from approximately 6-day pre-transplant mixed lymphocyte reaction (GvH or HvG direction). The TCR was taken from a human patient who received an intestinal transplant. CDR3 sequence reads: CASSAPWTGTDTQYF. The CDR3 nucleotides read TGTGCCAGTAGTGCCCCTTGGACAGGCACAGATACGCAGTATTTT.